The source of this TCR beta chain is a study of identical twins. The study's findings and limits: Insertions ran lower in abundant cord blood beta clonotypes, though not in memory repertoires. Models underestimated out-of-frame TCR alpha sharing in monozygotic twins.

In its sample, this clonotype was seen a few times. Its antigen is currently unknown. V was pared by 6 bases and J by 0 bases, with 4 bases of the junction left unmatched. Germline lookup yields CDR1 MDHEN and CDR2 SYDVKM. The CDR3 has 15 residues. TCRdb redid the calling of the 5' RACE reads with MiXCR, one entry per CDR3 protein. Of about 920,000 distinct CDR3 sequences in the sample, roughly 12% were seen once. These data also featured in a second study, about yellow fever vaccine responses in identical twins. That work adds: Twins' vaccine T cell responses were reported to seem partly convergent and partly personalized.

This sequence originates from a woman younger than 35 in good health. The sample consisted of PBMCs. The V and J genes are TRBV28 and TRBJ1-5, with TRBD1 matching over 8 bases. The CDR3 region is CASRPQGASNQPQHF. The CDR3 bases are TGTGCCAGCAGGCCGCAGGGGGCTAGCAATCAGCCCCAGCATTTT.